These T cell receptor beta chains were read from a single sample in a study of T-cell memory formation after mild COVID-19. TCRdb re-derived calls from the 5' RACE reads in MiXCR, one entry per CDR3 protein. The sample records around 450,000 distinct CDR3 sequences, 20% being singletons. The sequenced sample was PBMCs or a T cell subset sorted from them (not recorded which). Every receptor here comes from an adult woman who had mild COVID-19 (a few samples of this study predate the infection). Cell type and time point are not known. The CDR3 runs from the conserved cysteine through the conserved F or W. Each record gives: V gene, J gene, D gene, clone size, CDR3 DNA, CDR3 protein. A D gene is named only where the DNA matches it firmly. Clone size appears in some rows only: once, few, many, or a class for an expanded clone.

V gene: TRBV3-1; J gene: TRBJ2-7; D gene: TRBD1; clone size: few; CDR3 DNA: TGTGCCAGCAGCCACCGGGACAGGGGTCCGGGCGAGCAGTACTTC; CDR3 protein: CASSHRDRGPGEQYF
V gene: TRBV7-9; J gene: TRBJ2-7; D gene: TRBD1; clone size: few; CDR3 DNA: TGTGCCAGCAGCCGGACAGGAGTGGGGTACGAGCAGTACTTC; CDR3 protein: CASSRTGVGYEQYF
V gene: TRBV29-1; J gene: TRBJ2-7; D gene: NA; clone size: few; CDR3 DNA: TGCAGCGTTGACCGGGGAAACGCCTACGAGCAGTACTTC; CDR3 protein: CSVDRGNAYEQYF
V gene: TRBV5-5; J gene: TRBJ2-7; D gene: NA; clone size: many; CDR3 DNA: TGTGCCAGCAGCTTCACCTACGAGCAGTACTTC; CDR3 protein: CASSFTYEQYF
V gene: TRBV5-1; J gene: TRBJ2-1; D gene: TRBD2; clone size: NA; CDR3 DNA: TGCGCCAGCAGCTCCGAACCCGGACTAGCCGAGCAGTTCTTC; CDR3 protein: CASSSEPGLAEQFF
V gene: TRBV7-2; J gene: TRBJ2-7; D gene: NA; clone size: few; CDR3 DNA: TGTGCCAGCAGAGGCTTGGGAGAGCAGTACTTC; CDR3 protein: CASRGLGEQYF
V gene: TRBV6-2/TRBV6-3; J gene: TRBJ2-1; D gene: NA; clone size: few; CDR3 DNA: TGTGCCAGCAGTTACCTGACGCTACACAATGAGCAGTTCTTC; CDR3 protein: CASSYLTLHNEQFF
V gene: TRBV9; J gene: TRBJ1-4; D gene: TRBD1; clone size: few; CDR3 DNA: TGTGCCAGCAGCGTGGGGGGACAGGTCAATGAAAAACTGTTTTTT; CDR3 protein: CASSVGGQVNEKLFF
V gene: TRBV2; J gene: TRBJ2-5; D gene: NA; clone size: NA; CDR3 DNA: TGTGCCAGCATCTGGGGGGAGACCCAGTACTTC; CDR3 protein: CASIWGETQYF
V gene: TRBV20-1; J gene: TRBJ1-1; D gene: NA; clone size: NA; CDR3 DNA: TGCAGTGCTACAACAACAGGGACCTACACTGAAGCTTTCTTT; CDR3 protein: CSATTTGTYTEAFF
V gene: TRBV28; J gene: TRBJ2-2; D gene: NA; clone size: few; CDR3 DNA: TGTGCCAGCAGTATTCACCACAGGGTGGGGAACACCGGGGAGCTGTTTTTT; CDR3 protein: CASSIHHRVGNTGELFF
V gene: TRBV5-4; J gene: TRBJ1-4; D gene: NA; clone size: many; CDR3 DNA: TGTGCCAGCAGCTTGGAGGTGGCGATAGCAGACGAAAAACTGTTTTTT; CDR3 protein: CASSLEVAIADEKLFF
V gene: TRBV12-3/TRBV12-4; J gene: TRBJ2-5; D gene: NA; clone size: NA; CDR3 DNA: TGTGCCAGCAGTCGGTCGGGGAGAGGGACCCAGTACTTC; CDR3 protein: CASSRSGRGTQYF
V gene: TRBV7-3; J gene: TRBJ2-5; D gene: TRBD2; clone size: NA; CDR3 DNA: TGTGCCAGCAGCCGTAGCGGGAGAGGAGAGACCCAGTACTTC; CDR3 protein: CASSRSGRGETQYF
V gene: TRBV12-3/TRBV12-4; J gene: TRBJ2-5; D gene: TRBD1; clone size: NA; CDR3 DNA: TGTGCCAGCAGTCCCTCGCAGGGGGTGGGAGAGACCCAGTACTTC; CDR3 protein: CASSPSQGVGETQYF
V gene: TRBV9; J gene: TRBJ1-1; D gene: TRBD1; clone size: NA; CDR3 DNA: TGTGCCAGCAGCGCGGGGGTCAACAGGGGAAACACTGAAGCTTTCTTT; CDR3 protein: CASSAGVNRGNTEAFF
V gene: TRBV6-5; J gene: TRBJ1-2; D gene: NA; clone size: NA; CDR3 DNA: TGTGCCAGCAGTTACGAACAGGGTTGGGGCTACACCTTC; CDR3 protein: CASSYEQGWGYTF
V gene: TRBV29-1; J gene: TRBJ2-1; D gene: NA; clone size: few; CDR3 DNA: TGCAGCGTTGAAGACGACTATAACAATGAGCAGTTCTTC; CDR3 protein: CSVEDDYNNEQFF
V gene: TRBV5-1; J gene: TRBJ2-3; D gene: NA; clone size: few; CDR3 DNA: TGCGCCAGCAGCTTGGCCGGGACCGATATACATACGCAGTATTTT; CDR3 protein: CASSLAGTDIHTQYF
V gene: TRBV29-1; J gene: TRBJ2-4; D gene: TRBD1; clone size: NA; CDR3 DNA: TGCAGCGTTGAATCGCCGAGACAGGGACAACAGTACTTC; CDR3 protein: CSVESPRQGQQYF
V gene: TRBV29-1; J gene: TRBJ2-3; D gene: NA; clone size: NA; CDR3 DNA: TGCAGCGTTGCCCGGGACGTGAGCACAGATACGCAGTATTTT; CDR3 protein: CSVARDVSTDTQYF
V gene: TRBV7-7; J gene: TRBJ2-1; D gene: TRBD2; clone size: few; CDR3 DNA: TGTGCTAGCAGCTTAGCACCTAGCGGAGCGTACAATGAGCAGTTCTTC; CDR3 protein: CASSLAPSGAYNEQFF
V gene: TRBV27; J gene: TRBJ2-1; D gene: TRBD2; clone size: NA; CDR3 DNA: TGTGCCAGCAGTCCGAGAACGACTAGCGGGAGTTTCTATGAGCAGTTCTTC; CDR3 protein: CASSPRTTSGSFYEQFF
V gene: TRBV29-1; J gene: TRBJ2-5; D gene: TRBD1; clone size: few; CDR3 DNA: TGCAGCTCTAAGGGACAGTTAGAGACCCAGTACTTC; CDR3 protein: CSSKGQLETQYF
V gene: TRBV11-1; J gene: TRBJ2-7; D gene: TRBD1; clone size: few; CDR3 DNA: TGTGCCAGCAGCTTAAGTTGGGGACAGAGCCGCTACGAGCAGTACTTC; CDR3 protein: CASSLSWGQSRYEQYF
V gene: TRBV12-3/TRBV12-4; J gene: TRBJ2-7; D gene: NA; clone size: few; CDR3 DNA: TGTGCCAGCAGCTTCGGACCTAGGAGCTCCTACGAGCAGTACTTC; CDR3 protein: CASSFGPRSSYEQYF